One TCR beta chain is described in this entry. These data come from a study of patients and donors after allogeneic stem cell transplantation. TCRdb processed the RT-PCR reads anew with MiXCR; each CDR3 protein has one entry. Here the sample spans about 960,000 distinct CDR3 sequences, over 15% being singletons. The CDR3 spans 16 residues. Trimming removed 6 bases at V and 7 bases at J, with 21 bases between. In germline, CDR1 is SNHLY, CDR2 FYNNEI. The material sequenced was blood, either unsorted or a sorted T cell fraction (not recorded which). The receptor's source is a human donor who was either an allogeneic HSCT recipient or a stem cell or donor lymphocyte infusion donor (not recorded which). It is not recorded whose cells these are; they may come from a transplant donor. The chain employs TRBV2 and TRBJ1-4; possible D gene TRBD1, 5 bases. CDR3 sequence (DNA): TGTGCCAGCAGCGAACGGCTCCAGGGCCCTCGTGAAAAACTGTTTTTT. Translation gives CASSERLQGPREKLFF. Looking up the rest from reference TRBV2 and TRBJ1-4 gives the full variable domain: EPEVTQTPSHQVTQMGQEVILRCVPISNHLYFYWYRQILGQKVEFLVSFYNNEISEKSEIFDDQFSVERPDGSNFTLKIRSTKLEDSAMYFCASSERLQGPREKLFFGSGTQLSVL.